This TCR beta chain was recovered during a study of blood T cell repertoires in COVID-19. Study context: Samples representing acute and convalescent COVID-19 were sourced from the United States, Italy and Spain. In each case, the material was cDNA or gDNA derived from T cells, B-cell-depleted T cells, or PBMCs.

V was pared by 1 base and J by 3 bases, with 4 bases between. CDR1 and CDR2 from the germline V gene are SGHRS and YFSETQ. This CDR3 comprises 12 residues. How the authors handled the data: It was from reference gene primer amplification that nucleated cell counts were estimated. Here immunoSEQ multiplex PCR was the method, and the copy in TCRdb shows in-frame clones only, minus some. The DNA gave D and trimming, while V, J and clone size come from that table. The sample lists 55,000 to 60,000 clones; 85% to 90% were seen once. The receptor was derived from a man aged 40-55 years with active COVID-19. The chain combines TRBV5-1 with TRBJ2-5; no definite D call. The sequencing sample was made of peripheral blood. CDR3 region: CASSLREETQYF. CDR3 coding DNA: TGCGCCAGCAGCTTGCGGGAAGAGACCCAGTACTTC.